The 22 T cell receptor beta chains below were found in one sample sequenced in a study of T-cell memory formation after mild COVID-19 (dated by TCRdb to about 2021). Receptor amplification or capture employed 5' RACE. The listed sequencing device is Illumina NovaSeq 6000. TCRdb handled the public reads itself, with Q25 trimming in fastp and clone calling in MiXCR, and kept productive beta chains. Every CDR3 protein is listed once, alongside the most common genes and DNA of its rows. The sample table contains 210,000 or so distinct CDR3 sequences; only one count was recorded for around 17% of them. The ten largest clones take up 2.4% of the sample. Source material: PBMCs or a T cell subset sorted from them (not recorded which). Receptors originate from an adult woman who had mild COVID-19 (a few samples of this study predate the infection). The sample titles of this study are shuffled in the database, so cell type and time point are left out; the donor was told from shared clones.

V usage is TRBV20-1 and J usage is TRBJ2-1; D assignment may be TRBD1 or TRBD2 (6 bases each). CDR1 is DFQATT, CDR2 SNEGSKA, per germline (reference sequence). Trimming took 3 bases from V and 8 from J, leaving 8 bases between them. This CDR3 is built from 11 residues. CDR3 loop: CSARGGDEQFF. CDR3 bases: TGCAGTGCTAGGGGGGGCGATGAGCAGTTCTTC.

This chain connects TRBV12-3 or TRBV12-4 to TRBJ1-2; possibly TRBD1 for D (5 bases). The CDR3 spans 12 residues. V was clipped by 8 bases and J by 8 bases, with 15 bases between them. This CDR3 reads CASGRAGEGYTF. The CDR3, as DNA: TGTGCCAGCGGGCGAGCGGGGGAAGGCTACACCTTC.

This chain joins TRBV5-1 and TRBJ2-2; perhaps D is TRBD1 or TRBD2 (5 bases each). The germline V and J ends were trimmed by 0 bases and 4 bases, with 7 bases remaining between them. Germline V gene sequence: CDR1 SGHRS, CDR2 YFSETQ. The CDR3 is 14 amino acids. CDR3 in amino acids: CASSLDGGTGELFF. As DNA, the CDR3 is TGCGCCAGCAGCTTGGATGGGGGCACCGGGGAGCTGTTTTTT.

The V call is TRBV2, the J call TRBJ1-1; D not certain. The CDR3 consists of 14 residues. V was cut by 6 bases and J by 3 bases, with 14 bases left in between. Germline V CDR1 and CDR2: SNHLY, FYNNEI. The CDR3 sequence: CASSARTVYTEAFF. Here the CDR3 DNA reads TGTGCCAGCAGCGCACGGACCGTCTACACTGAAGCTTTCTTT.

This clonotype has just a few counts. CDR3 protein: CAISESGLVTHEQFF. Here the CDR3 DNA reads TGTGCCATCAGTGAATCGGGACTAGTTACTCATGAGCAGTTCTTC. The chain couples TRBV10-3 to TRBJ2-1; 8 positions match TRBD2. CDR3 length: 15 amino acids. Trimming took 3 bases from V and 8 from J; bases not matched to a gene: 9. Germline-derived CDR1 and CDR2 are ENHRY and SYGVKD.

The chain employs TRBV29-1 and TRBJ2-6; D is ambiguous. The V end was cut by 1 base, the J end by 3 bases, with 7 bases between. Per the germline V gene, CDR1 is SQVTM and CDR2 is ANQGSEA. The CDR3 is made up of 14 amino acids. CDR3 DNA: TGCAGCGTTGAAGTGACGAGTGGGGCCAACGTCCTGACTTTC. Its protein product is CSVEVTSGANVLTF.

The rearrangement uses TRBV7-8 and TRBJ2-1; D is unclear. Germline V CDR1 and CDR2: SGHVS, FQNEAQ. The CDR3 runs to 17 residues. V was trimmed by 5 bases and J by 0 bases, leaving 17 bases between them. CDR3 coding DNA: TGTGCCAGCAGCCCTAGTAGGCGTTACAGCTCCTACAATGAGCAGTTCTTC. This codes for CASSPSRRYSSYNEQFF. The full variable domain, its missing parts supplied by reference TRBV7-8 and TRBJ2-1, is GAGVSQSPRYKVAKRGQDVALRCDPISGHVSLFWYQQALGQGPEFLTYFQNEAQLDKSGLPSDRFFAERPEGSVSTLKIQRTQQEDSAVYLCASSPSRRYSSYNEQFFGPGTRLTVL.

This clonotype appeared a few times. The rearrangement uses TRBV6-5 and TRBJ1-5, with a possible D match to TRBD1 (6 bases). Germline CDR1 is MNHEY and CDR2 is SVGAGI. V was clipped by 5 bases and J by 6 bases, with 11 bases between them. This CDR3 is 13 amino acids long. The CDR3 loop is CASSGTRSQPQHF. The CDR3 nucleotides are TGTGCCAGCAGTGGGACACGTTCTCAGCCCCAGCATTTT.

The V call is TRBV20-1, the J call TRBJ1-5, with a possible D match to TRBD1 (5 bases). V lost 3 bases and J 4 bases, leaving 10 bases between the germline ends. This CDR3 region has 13 residues. Germline CDR1 DFQATT, CDR2 SNEGSKA (reference sequence). CDR3 sequence (DNA): TGCAGTGCTAGGGGTCAGGGTAATCAGCCCCAGCATTTT. Translating gives CSARGQGNQPQHF.

This clonotype appeared a few times. This sequence joins TRBV5-1 and TRBJ2-3; D perhaps matches TRBD2 (9 bases). Deletions cut 4 bases from V and 0 bases from J, with 30 bases between. From germline, CDR1 is SGHRS and CDR2 YFSETQ. CDR3 length: 21 amino acids. CDR3: CASSRIPTTAGGQGSTDTQYF. The CDR3 coding sequence is TGCGCCAGCAGCCGTATCCCAACAACAGCGGGAGGACAGGGAAGCACAGATACGCAGTATTTT.

This clonotype was seen at least ten times. The chain uses TRBV3-1 and TRBJ2-7, with TRBD2 matching over 10 bases. CDR3 length: 16 residues. CDR1 and CDR2 from the germline V gene are LGHDT and YNNKEL (reference sequence). J gave up 7 bases and V 1 base, and 10 bases lay outside the gene matches. The CDR3 protein is CASSQVGTSGVGEQYF. CDR3 coding DNA: TGTGCCAGCAGCCAAGTTGGTACTAGCGGGGTTGGAGAGCAGTACTTC.

This clonotype was detected a few times. The gene calls are TRBV6-5 and TRBJ2-1; 11 nucleotides agree with TRBD2. This CDR3 contains 16 residues. Looked up from germline, CDR1 is MNHEY and CDR2 is SVGAGI. Trimming took 6 bases from V and 4 from J; bases not matched to a gene: 8. DNA for the CDR3: TGTGCCAGCAGACCTCCCCGACTAGCGGGGTACAATGAGCAGTTCTTC. It translates to CASRPPRLAGYNEQFF.

A few counts support this clonotype. The rearrangement joins TRBV5-1 to TRBJ2-1, with 14 bases lining up with TRBD2. The length of the CDR3 is 15 residues. V trimming: 3 bases; J trimming: 11 bases; junction bases outside the gene matches: 7. Germline-derived CDR1 and CDR2 are SGHRS and YFSETQ. The CDR3 sequence: CASSSGLAGESKQFF. Written as DNA, the CDR3 is TGCGCCAGCAGCTCGGGACTAGCGGGAGAGTCCAAGCAGTTCTTC.

This clonotype appeared a few times. One end of the junction fails to match germline, which may point to a read error. J is TRBJ2-1 and V is TRBV30, with 7 bases aligning to TRBD2. CDR1 is GTSNPN and CDR2 is SVGIG in the germline V gene (reference sequence). There are 13 residues in the CDR3. The CDR3 region is CAWSVSELGRGLF. CDR3 bases: TGTGCCTGGAGTGTTTCTGAGCTGGGGAGGGGCCTCTTC.

V gene TRBV12-3 or TRBV12-4 combines with J gene TRBJ2-4; 7 bases agree with TRBD1. With V trimmed by 4 bases and J by 6 bases, 3 bases remained unmatched. This CDR3 is 13 amino acids long. The CDR3 DNA reads as TGTGCCAGCAGTTGGGACAGCCGAAACATTCAGTACTTC. Residues: CASSWDSRNIQYF.

This clonotype was seen more than once but under ten times. V and J are TRBV7-3 and TRBJ2-1, with D maybe TRBD1 (6 bases). The CDR3 has 13 amino acids. Germline V gene data show CDR1 as SGHTA and CDR2 as FQGTGA. With 8 bases removed from V and 8 bases from J, the gap between germline ends came to 16 bases. CDR3 residues: CASGPQGTDEQFF. Written as DNA, the CDR3 is TGTGCCAGCGGCCCACAGGGTACGGATGAGCAGTTCTTC.

This clonotype was counted only a few times. The chain carries TRBV5-1 and TRBJ1-6; a possible D gene is TRBD1 (5 bases). This CDR3 has 15 amino acids. Germline values: CDR1 SGHRS, CDR2 YFSETQ. V was trimmed by 3 bases and J by 5 bases, leaving 12 bases between them. CDR3 nucleotide sequence: TGCGCCAGCAGCTGGGCGGGACGGGATAATTCACCCCTCCACTTT. Encoded protein: CASSWAGRDNSPLHF.

This chain uses TRBV3-1 with TRBJ1-1, with D possibly TRBD1 on 5 matching bases. With 7 bases removed from V and 1 base from J, the gap between germline ends came to 16 bases. The CDR3 runs 15 residues. Germline CDR1 reads LGHDT; CDR2 reads YNNKEL (reference sequence). This chain's CDR3 is CASTTTVGGNTEAFF. CDR3 coding DNA: TGTGCCAGCACTACGACAGTGGGCGGGAACACTGAAGCTTTCTTT.

Of note for this clonotype: A read error may produce the germline difference seen at one junction end. The rearrangement uses TRBV7-9 and TRBJ2-7; tentative D call: TRBD1 (5 bases). Germline loops: CDR1 SEHNR, CDR2 FQNEAQ (reference sequence). The CDR3 is 12 amino acids. The CDR3 loop reads CASSLEAGDSRF. The CDR3 nucleotides read TGTGCCAGCAGCTTAGAGGCTGGTGACAGTCGTTTC.

The V call is TRBV30, the J call TRBJ1-1; possibly TRBD1 for D (5 bases). Germline CDR1 GTSNPN, CDR2 SVGIG (reference sequence). This CDR3 contains 13 residues. The ends were cut back, 3 bases at V and 1 base at J, with 9 bases in the middle. The CDR3 sequence is CAWRTTGNTEAFF. CDR3 in DNA: TGTGCCTGGAGGACCACAGGGAACACTGAAGCTTTCTTT.

This clonotype was found a few times. The chain carries TRBV3-1 and TRBJ2-2; D possibly corresponds to TRBD2 (6 bases). Germline CDR1 reads LGHDT; CDR2 reads YNNKEL (reference sequence). This CDR3 region has 15 residues. V was pared by 5 bases and J by 6 bases, with 16 bases between. The CDR3 DNA sequence: TGTGCCAGCAGCTACATGCCACTAGCTTCCGGGGAGCTGTTTTTT. This sequence encodes CASSYMPLASGELFF. The complete variable domain, with remaining parts taken from reference TRBV3-1 and TRBJ2-2, reads DTAVSQTPKYLVTQMGNDKSIKCEQNLGHDTMYWYKQDSKKFLKIMFSYNNKELIINETVPNRFSPKSPDKAHLNLHINSLELGDSAVYFCASSYMPLASGELFFGEGSRLTVL.

This clonotype has a single count. The chain is built from TRBV18 and TRBJ2-3; no firm D call. Trimming stripped 0 bases from V and 5 bases from J, with 9 bases between. Germline V gene lookup returns CDR1 KGHSH and CDR2 LQKENI. This CDR3 spans 14 amino acids. CDR3: CASSPPVERDTQYF. The CDR3 nucleotides read TGTGCCAGCTCACCACCCGTAGAGCGAGATACGCAGTATTTT.